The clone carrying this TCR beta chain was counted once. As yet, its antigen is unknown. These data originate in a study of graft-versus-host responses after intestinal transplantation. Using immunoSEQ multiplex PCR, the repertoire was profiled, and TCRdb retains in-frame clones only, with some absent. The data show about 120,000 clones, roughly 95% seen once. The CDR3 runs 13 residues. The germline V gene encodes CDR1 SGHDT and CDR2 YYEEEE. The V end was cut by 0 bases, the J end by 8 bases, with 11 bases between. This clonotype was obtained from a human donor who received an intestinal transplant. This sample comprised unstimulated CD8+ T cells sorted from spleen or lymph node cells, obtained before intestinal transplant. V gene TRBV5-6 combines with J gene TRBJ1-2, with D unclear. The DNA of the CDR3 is TGTGCCAGCAGCTTGGGTACATCCGGCGGCTACACCTTC. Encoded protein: CASSLGTSGGYTF.